Following are 10 T cell receptor beta chains from one sample sequenced in a study of cytomegalovirus exposure and HLA in healthy donors. Clones were read by immunoSEQ multiplex PCR, and TCRdb kept only the in-frame ones, dropping some. Of over 150,000 clones listed, approximately 84% are singletons. Sequencing input: PBMCs. The receptor source for this set is a woman under 30 in good health and CMV-seropositive.

The chain employs TRBV5-6 and TRBJ2-3; D not resolved. CDR3 length: 14 residues. V was trimmed by 1 base and J by 0 bases, leaving 6 bases between them. The germline V gene has CDR1 SGHDT and CDR2 YYEEEE. The CDR3 loop reads CASSLWPSTDTQYF. The CDR3 bases are TGTGCCAGCAGCTTGTGGCCGAGCACAGATACGCAGTATTTT.

The chain is built from TRBV18 and TRBJ2-7; TRBD1 aligns across 9 bases. CDR1 and CDR2 from the germline V gene are KGHSH and LQKENI. The ends lost 3 bases at V and 4 bases at J; junction bases unmatched: 7. There are 15 residues in the CDR3. CDR3 sequence: CASSPIQGAAYEQYF. The CDR3 DNA follows: TGTGCCAGCTCACCCATACAGGGGGCGGCGTACGAGCAGTACTTC.

The gene calls are TRBV11-2 and TRBJ1-2, with 7 bases aligning to TRBD1. From germline, CDR1 is SGHAT and CDR2 FQNNGV. V lost 5 bases and J lost 4; bases outside the gene matches: 10. The CDR3 has 15 amino acids. The CDR3 here is CASSQTVGQVYGYTF. DNA for the CDR3: TGTGCCAGCAGCCAAACAGTCGGACAGGTCTATGGCTACACCTTC.

The CDR3 sequence: CASSDDRVLPLHF. The CDR3 bases are TGTGCCAGCTCAGACGACAGGGTGTTACCCCTCCACTTT. The J gene is TRBJ1-6, the V gene TRBV18; 7 bases line up with TRBD1. Germline values: CDR1 KGHSH, CDR2 LQKENI. The CDR3 runs 13 residues. Germline trimming cut 5 bases from V and 12 bases from J; bases unmatched to any gene: 7. Complete variable domain (other parts from reference TRBV18 and TRBJ1-6): NAGVMQNPRHLVRRRGQEARLRCSPMKGHSHVYWYRQLPEEGLKFMVYLQKENIIDESGMPKERFSAEFPKEGPSILRIQQVVRGDSAAYFCASSDDRVLPLHFGNGTRLTVT.

This chain joins TRBV4-2 and TRBJ1-2; no clear D gene. The CDR3 has 14 amino acids. Germline V gives CDR1 LGHNA, CDR2 YNFKEQ. The V and J ends lost 0 bases and 4 bases respectively, with 9 bases between them. CDR3 residues: CASSQDRGSYGYTF. The CDR3 DNA reads TGTGCCAGCAGCCAAGACCGGGGAAGCTATGGCTACACCTTC.

The rearrangement joins TRBV19 to TRBJ1-1; D is ambiguous. The length of the CDR3 is 15 residues. CDR1 and CDR2 from the germline V gene are LNHDA and SQIVND (reference sequence). Between the trimmed V and J ends, which lost 5 bases and 1 base, there was a span of 14 bases. This CDR3 reads CASSVSRIRNTEAFF. CDR3 sequence (DNA): TGTGCCAGTAGTGTTAGCAGAATTCGGAACACTGAAGCTTTCTTT.

The chain combines TRBV6-1 with TRBJ1-1, with D perhaps TRBD1 (5 bases). CDR1 is MNHNS and CDR2 is SASEGT in the germline V gene. The CDR3 has 14 amino acids. V dropped 6 bases and J dropped 4 bases, with 15 bases sitting between them. The CDR3 DNA reads as TGTGCCAGCAGCGAGACAGTTACGAGCACTGAAGCTTTCTTT. Protein product: CASSETVTSTEAFF.

The gene calls are TRBV5-4 and TRBJ1-4; the D gene is possibly TRBD1 (5 bases). Trimming took off 3 bases at V and 5 bases at J, with 8 bases between the two ends. Germline CDR1 is SGHNT and CDR2 is YYREEE (reference sequence). This CDR3 region has 13 residues. The CDR3 bases are TGTGCCAGCAGCTGGGGCCCCAATGAAAAACTGTTTTTT. This translates into CASSWGPNEKLFF.

This clone was counted a few times. This chain connects TRBV7-9 to TRBJ2-7; D may be TRBD1 (6 bases). Germline V CDR1 and CDR2: SEHNR, FQNEAQ (reference sequence). This CDR3 has 13 residues. Between the trimmed V and J ends, which lost 6 bases and 5 bases, there was a span of 14 bases. CDR3 in amino acids: CASRQGYKDEQYF. The CDR3 DNA reads as TGTGCCAGCAGACAGGGTTACAAGGACGAGCAGTACTTC. The variable domain in full, with the rest retrieved from reference TRBV7-9 and TRBJ2-7, is DTGVSQNPRHKITKRGQNVTFRCDPISEHNRLYWYRQTLGQGPEFLTYFQNEAQLEKSRLLSDRFSAERPKGSFSTLEIQRTEQGDSAMYLCASRQGYKDEQYFGPGTRLTVT.

V and J are TRBV5-4 and TRBJ2-7; 7 bases agree with TRBD1. V shed 4 bases, J shed 2 bases, and the junction held 9 bases outside the gene matches. The CDR3 sequence is 15 residues long. Germline CDR1 is SGHNT and CDR2 is YYREEE (reference sequence). CDR3 region: CASSPGQEVAYEQYF. The CDR3 DNA reads TGTGCCAGCAGCCCTGGACAGGAGGTGGCCTACGAGCAGTACTTC.